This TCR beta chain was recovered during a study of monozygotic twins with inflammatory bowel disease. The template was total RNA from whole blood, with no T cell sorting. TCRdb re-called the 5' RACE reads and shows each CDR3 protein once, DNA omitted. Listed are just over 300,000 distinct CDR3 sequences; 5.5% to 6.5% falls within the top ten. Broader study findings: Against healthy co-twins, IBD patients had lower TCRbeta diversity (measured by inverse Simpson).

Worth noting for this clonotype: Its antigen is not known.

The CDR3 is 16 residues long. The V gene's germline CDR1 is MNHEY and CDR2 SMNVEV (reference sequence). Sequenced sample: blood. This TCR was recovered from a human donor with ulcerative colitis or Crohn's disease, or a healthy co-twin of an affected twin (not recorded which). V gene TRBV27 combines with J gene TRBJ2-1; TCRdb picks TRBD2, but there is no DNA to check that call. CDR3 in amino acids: CASSKMGGGVYNEQFF.